One sample yielded the 26 T cell receptor beta chains listed below, sequenced in a study of OX40 agonist ivuxolimab in advanced cancers. Produced via immunoSEQ multiplex PCR; TCRdb's table is partial and in-frame only. The sample includes roughly 75,000 clones, roughly 86% of them seen just once. The sample consisted of CD4+ or CD8+ T cells sorted from blood, taken in a trial of the OX40 agonist ivuxolimab. The receptors were gathered from an adult with an advanced solid tumor such as melanoma, head and neck, liver or kidney cancer.

This chain links TRBV7-2 with TRBJ2-1; 8 bases match TRBD2. V lost 1 base to trimming and J lost 8 bases; unmatched junction nucleotides: 10. The CDR3 covers 16 residues. CDR1 SGHTA and CDR2 FQGNSA come from the germline V gene. Here the CDR3 reads CASSLVSGSLGDEQFF. In nucleotides, the CDR3 is TGTGCCAGCAGCTTAGTAAGCGGGAGTCTCGGGGATGAGCAGTTCTTC.

This chain connects TRBV30 to TRBJ2-3, with D hard to call. The CDR3 extends over 15 amino acids. The germline gives CDR1 GTSNPN, CDR2 SVGIG (reference sequence). The V gene lost 1 base and the J gene lost 1 base, with 12 bases spanning the gap. The CDR3 sequence is CAWSGVAGGTDTQYF. CDR3 sequence (DNA): TGTGCCTGGAGTGGAGTAGCTGGGGGCACAGATACGCAGTATTTT.

V gene TRBV7-9 combines with J gene TRBJ2-2; no reliable D call. V was shortened by 4 bases and J by 4 bases, with 7 bases between the two germline ends. The CDR3 is made up of 13 amino acids. Germline assignment: CDR1 SEHNR and CDR2 FQNEAQ (reference sequence). The CDR3 loop is CASSYLVTGELFF. CDR3 bases: TGTGCCAGCAGCTATTTAGTCACCGGGGAGCTGTTTTTT.

The CDR3 here is CASSSGVWSTGELFF. The CDR3 DNA is TGTGCCAGCAGTTCAGGGGTTTGGAGCACCGGGGAGCTGTTTTTT. The chain is built from TRBV5-6 and TRBJ2-2; D is possibly TRBD1 (6 bases). Trimming stripped 5 bases from V and 4 bases from J, with 15 bases between. The CDR3 extends over 15 amino acids. Germline CDR1 reads SGHDT; CDR2 reads YYEEEE. Supplemented by reference TRBV5-6 and TRBJ2-2, the full variable domain reads DAGVTQSPTHLIKTRGQQVTLRCSPKSGHDTVSWYQQALGQGPQFIFQYYEEEERQRGNFPDRFSGHQFPNYSSELNVNALLLGDSALYLCASSSGVWSTGELFFGEGSRLTVL.

A single count supports this clone. J is TRBJ1-1 and V is TRBV2, with D maybe TRBD1 (6 bases). Trimming shortened V by 10 bases and J by 6 bases, and 15 bases separated the two germline ends. CDR1 is SNHLY and CDR2 is FYNNEI in the germline V gene. The CDR3 consists of 12 residues. The CDR3 is CATQGSGPEAFF. The CDR3, as DNA: TGTGCCACCCAGGGGTCAGGTCCTGAAGCTTTCTTT.

This chain uses TRBV7-3 with TRBJ1-3; TRBD1 aligns across 7 bases. The V segment lost 4 bases and the J segment 4 bases; nucleotides outside the gene matches: 4. The CDR3 is 14 residues long. CDR1 and CDR2 (germline): SGHTA, FQGTGA. Here the CDR3 DNA reads TGTGCCAGCAGCTCCGGGACAGAAGGAAACACCATATATTTT. Its protein is CASSSGTEGNTIYF. The variable domain in full, with the rest retrieved from reference TRBV7-3 and TRBJ1-3, is GAGVSQTPSNKVTEKGKYVELRCDPISGHTALYWYRQSLGQGPEFLIYFQGTGAADDSGLPNDRFFAVRPEGSVSTLKIQRTERGDSAVYLCASSSGTEGNTIYFGEGSWLTVV.

The rearrangement joins TRBV6-1 to TRBJ1-4; D ambiguous. Trimming cost V 1 base and J 0 bases, with 6 bases left between them. CDR1 and CDR2 (germline): MNHNS, SASEGT. The length of the CDR3 is 15 residues. Here the CDR3 DNA reads TGTGCCAGCAGTGAAGGAACAGCAACTAATGAAAAACTGTTTTTT. This sequence encodes CASSEGTATNEKLFF.

This sequence joins TRBV7-3 and TRBJ2-5; 7 bases map to TRBD2. Per the germline V gene, CDR1 is SGHTA and CDR2 is FQGTGA. The CDR3 loop spans 14 amino acids. The V segment lost 1 base and the J segment 4 bases; nucleotides outside the gene matches: 3. The CDR3 is CASSLREGGETQYF. The CDR3 coding sequence is TGTGCCAGCAGCTTAAGGGAGGGCGGAGAGACCCAGTACTTC.

This clone was recorded only once. Written as DNA, the CDR3 is TGTGCCAGCAGTGACTCCATATATGGCAATGAGCAGTTCTTC. It specifies CASSDSIYGNEQFF. The chain couples TRBV6-4 to TRBJ2-1; D remains ambiguous. Looked up from germline, CDR1 is MRHNA and CDR2 is SNTAGT. This CDR3 spans 14 amino acids. The ends were cut back, 0 bases at V and 6 bases at J, with 9 bases in the middle.

The chain links TRBV5-4 to TRBJ2-3; 10 nucleotides match TRBD2. The V segment lost 0 bases and the J segment 6 bases; nucleotides outside the gene matches: 7. Germline CDR1 is SGHNT and CDR2 is YYREEE (reference sequence). The CDR3 contains 16 residues. The CDR3 loop reads CASSLALAGVGDTQYF. Written as DNA, the CDR3 is TGTGCCAGCAGCTTGGCTCTAGCGGGAGTTGGGGATACGCAGTATTTT. Full variable domain (missing parts from reference TRBV5-4 and TRBJ2-3): ETGVTQSPTHLIKTRGQQVTLRCSSQSGHNTVSWYQQALGQGPQFIFQYYREEENGRGNFPPRFSGLQFPNYSSELNVNALELDDSALYLCASSLALAGVGDTQYFGPGTRLTVL.

The chain uses TRBV2 and TRBJ2-5; 10 nucleotides match TRBD2. Per the germline V gene, CDR1 is SNHLY and CDR2 is FYNNEI. This CDR3 region has 15 residues. Trimming took 6 bases from V and 1 from J; bases not matched to a gene: 5. The CDR3 protein is CASRTTSGPQETQYF. The CDR3 region has the DNA TGTGCCAGCAGGACGACTAGCGGGCCCCAAGAGACCCAGTACTTC.

The chain joins TRBV7-9 to TRBJ1-2; no definite D call. The CDR3 has 13 amino acids. Trimming removed 1 base at V and 4 bases at J, with 7 bases between. Germline V gene lookup returns CDR1 SEHNR and CDR2 FQNEAQ (reference sequence). The DNA for the CDR3 is TGTGCCAGCAGCTTAGACAGACCCTATGGCTACACCTTC. Residues: CASSLDRPYGYTF.

This clone is classed as medium-sized. The chain joins TRBV27 to TRBJ1-5; 9 nucleotides match TRBD1. CDR3 length: 16 residues. V shed 5 bases and J 3 bases; nucleotides not matched to a gene: 8. Germline values: CDR1 MNHEY, CDR2 SMNVEV (reference sequence). The CDR3 is CASSGRGQGYNQPQHF. DNA for the CDR3: TGTGCCAGCAGTGGCCGGGGACAGGGATACAATCAGCCCCAGCATTTT.

DNA for the CDR3: TGTGCCAGCAGCGTAGGTAGCGGGGCCAACAATGAGCAGTTCTTC. Its translation is CASSVGSGANNEQFF. V gene TRBV9 combines with J gene TRBJ2-1, with 8 nucleotides matching TRBD2. CDR1 and CDR2 from the germline V gene are SGDLS and YYNGEE. This CDR3 has 15 amino acids. V lost 0 bases to trimming and J lost 5 bases; unmatched junction nucleotides: 4.

V and J are TRBV6-6 and TRBJ1-3, with D possibly being TRBD1 (5 bases). CDR3 length equals 14 residues. The germline V and J ends were trimmed by 6 bases and 0 bases, with 9 bases remaining between them. Looked up from germline, CDR1 is MNHNY and CDR2 is SVGAGI (reference sequence). The CDR3 sequence: CASRSDNSGNTIYF. The CDR3 DNA reads TGTGCCAGCAGGTCGGACAACTCTGGAAACACCATATATTTT.

V gene TRBV5-1 combines with J gene TRBJ2-7; 8 nucleotides line up with TRBD2. The CDR3 consists of 14 residues. With V trimmed by 2 bases and J by 7 bases, 8 bases remained unmatched. Germline V gives CDR1 SGHRS, CDR2 YFSETQ. The DNA for the CDR3 is TGCGCCAGCAGCTTAACAGCGGGAGTTCGGGAGCAGTACTTC. It specifies CASSLTAGVREQYF.

V is TRBV10-3 and J is TRBJ2-3; 8 bases are a match to TRBD2. The CDR3 contains 12 residues. J gave up 11 bases and V 3 bases, and 4 bases lay outside the gene matches. Germline V gene lookup returns CDR1 ENHRY and CDR2 SYGVKD. The CDR3 protein is CAISDKREMQYF. In nucleotides, the CDR3 is TGTGCCATCAGTGATAAGCGGGAGATGCAGTATTTT.

The chain recombines TRBV28 with TRBJ1-4, with D perhaps TRBD1 (6 bases). The germline V and J ends were trimmed by 6 bases and 3 bases, with 11 bases remaining between them. The CDR3 has 14 amino acids. The germline gives CDR1 MDHEN, CDR2 SYDVKM. DNA for the CDR3: TGTGCCAGCAGCGGGGGCGTAGCTAATGAAAAACTGTTTTTT. Translation: CASSGGVANEKLFF. Looking up the rest from reference TRBV28 and TRBJ1-4 gives the full variable domain: DVKVTQSSRYLVKRTGEKVFLECVQDMDHENMFWYRQDPGLGLRLIYFSYDVKMKEKGDIPEGYSVSREKKERFSLILESASTNQTSMYLCASSGGVANEKLFFGSGTQLSVL.

V and J are TRBV2 and TRBJ2-2, with TRBD2 matching over 12 bases. V dropped 7 bases and J dropped 8; count of bases not matched to a gene: 8. Germline CDR1 and CDR2: SNHLY and FYNNEI. The CDR3 sequence is 15 residues long. The CDR3 here is CASTVRLAGAGELFF. The CDR3 DNA sequence: TGTGCCAGCACCGTCCGACTAGCGGGAGCGGGGGAGCTGTTTTTT.

V and J are TRBV7-2 and TRBJ2-1, with 7 bases fitting TRBD2. The junction had 6 bases not matched to a gene; V was cut back by 1 base and J by 9 bases. This CDR3 has 14 residues. CDR1 is SGHTA and CDR2 is FQGNSA in the germline V gene. CDR3 DNA sequence: TGTGCCAGCAGCTTAGTGGCGGGAGCGGTTGAGCAGTTCTTC. Translating gives CASSLVAGAVEQFF.

The genes are TRBV30 and TRBJ2-7; TRBD2 aligns across 10 bases. Germline CDR1 is GTSNPN and CDR2 is SVGIG (reference sequence). V dropped 5 bases and J dropped 5; count of bases not matched to a gene: 6. CDR3 length equals 13 residues. The CDR3 nucleotides are TGTGCCTGGGAACTAGCGGGATTCAACGAGCAGTACTTC. This encodes CAWELAGFNEQYF.

This clone was found once. V gene TRBV9 combines with J gene TRBJ2-1, with D tentatively TRBD2 (6 bases). The CDR3 is 15 residues long. V lost 1 base and J 9 bases, leaving 17 bases between the germline ends. Germline CDR1 is SGDLS and CDR2 is YYNGEE. CDR3 protein: CASSVTPRERGEQFF. In nucleotides, the CDR3 is TGTGCCAGCAGCGTAACACCTCGGGAGAGAGGTGAGCAGTTCTTC.

CDR3 residues: CASSYRRTANTGELFF. CDR3 bases: TGTGCCAGCAGTTACAGGAGAACCGCGAACACCGGGGAGCTGTTTTTT. The chain is built from TRBV6-5 and TRBJ2-2; D remains ambiguous. The germline gives CDR1 MNHEY, CDR2 SVGAGI. The CDR3 extends over 16 amino acids. V dropped 2 bases and J dropped 0 bases, with 10 bases sitting between them.

This clone was observed once. The gene calls are TRBV5-1 and TRBJ2-1; 10 bases map to TRBD2. Germline V gene lookup returns CDR1 SGHRS and CDR2 YFSETQ. The V segment lost 1 base and the J segment 2 bases; nucleotides outside the gene matches: 0. The CDR3 contains 15 residues. The chain's CDR3 is CASSLTSGAYNEQFF. The CDR3 DNA reads as TGCGCCAGCAGCTTGACTAGCGGGGCCTACAATGAGCAGTTCTTC.

This rearrangement joins TRBV6-6 to TRBJ1-1; TRBD1 is a possible D gene (6 bases). V dropped 3 bases and J dropped 3 bases, with 8 bases sitting between them. The CDR3 consists of 13 residues. Per the germline V gene, CDR1 is MNHNY and CDR2 is SVGAGI (reference sequence). Here the CDR3 DNA reads TGTGCCAGCAGTTATAACAGGGACACTGAAGCTTTCTTT. Amino acid sequence: CASSYNRDTEAFF.

Here the CDR3 DNA reads TGCGCCAGCAGCTTGGTACCAGGGTCGCTCGAGCAGTACTTC. Its translation is CASSLVPGSLEQYF. The V gene is TRBV5-1, the J gene TRBJ2-7; possible D gene TRBD1, 5 bases. Trimming took 0 bases from V and 6 from J, leaving 13 bases between them. The CDR3 spans 14 residues. Per germline, CDR1 SGHRS and CDR2 YFSETQ.